This T cell receptor (beta chain) was retrieved from a study of T-cell memory formation after mild COVID-19. Study summary: Among the donors, TCR clusters were largely specific to each donor. Findings of the study overall: While clones contracting from day 15 to 85 were balanced between CD4 and CD8, later expanders leaned CD4+. The CD4+ clones that contracted clustered mainly within CM and EM, and the CD8+ clones concentrated in EMRA.

Comments on this clonotype: Its antigen is not identified.

TCRdb passed the 5' RACE reads through MiXCR, listing each CDR3 protein once. The table shows approximately 240,000 distinct CDR3 sequences, with about a sixth occurring only once. Germline V CDR1 and CDR2: MGHDK, SYGVNS. The V end was cut by 3 bases, the J end by 6 bases, with 12 bases between. This CDR3 is 14 amino acids long. Specimen: PBMCs or a T cell subset sorted from them (not recorded which). The receptor's source is a young man who had mild COVID-19 (a few samples of this study predate the infection). Cell type and time point are not known. The rearrangement uses TRBV25-1 and TRBJ2-1; D gene ambiguous. CDR3 sequence (DNA): TGTGCCAGCAGTGACCCCGGACGGATCAATGAGCAGTTCTTC. Residues: CASSDPGRINEQFF. Full variable domain (missing parts from reference TRBV25-1 and TRBJ2-1): EADIYQTPRYLVIGTGKKITLECSQTMGHDKMYWYQQDPGMELHLIHYSYGVNSTEKGDLSSESTVSRIRTEHFPLTLESARPSHTSQYLCASSDPGRINEQFFGPGTRLTVL.